This entry concerns a single T cell receptor beta chain. No antigen is known for it. The sample comes from a study of OX40 agonist ivuxolimab in advanced cancers. About the research overall: Cancers in dose escalation were hepatocellular, melanoma, renal cell and head and neck. Three individuals attained partial responses, comprising one hepatocellular carcinoma case and two cutaneous melanoma cases. Study-wide points: Antigen specificity remained undetermined for the expanded peripheral T cells.

The V and J ends lost 4 bases and 2 bases respectively, with 10 bases between them. The germline gives CDR1 LNHDA, CDR2 SQIVND (reference sequence). There are 14 residues in the CDR3. Measured with immunoSEQ multiplex PCR; TCRdb has only the in-frame clones, and not every one. The sample has roughly 82,000 clones, 70% to 90% seen once. This sample comprised CD4+ or CD8+ T cells sorted from blood, obtained in a trial of the OX40 agonist ivuxolimab. This receptor was identified in an adult with an advanced solid tumor such as melanoma, head and neck, liver or kidney cancer. This chain joins TRBV19 and TRBJ2-3, with D tentatively TRBD1 or TRBD2 (5 bases each). The CDR3 DNA sequence: TGTGCCAGTAGTAACCGGGGCGACACAGATACGCAGTATTTT. Translating it yields CASSNRGDTDTQYF.